The next 16 T cell receptor beta chains were all read from a single sample in a study of blood T cell repertoires in COVID-19. This table comes from immunoSEQ multiplex PCR, and its TCRdb copy is limited to in-frame clones, with some not included. The sample carries under 300,000 clones, roughly nine tenths recorded once. Source material: peripheral blood. These receptors came from a man aged 45-65 years with acute or convalescent COVID-19.

The chain couples TRBV19 to TRBJ1-6; 8 bases line up with TRBD1. Losses at the gene ends were 5 bases for V and 4 bases for J; bases not matched to a gene: 4. The germline gives CDR1 LNHDA, CDR2 SQIVND (reference sequence). The CDR3 covers 15 residues. This CDR3 reads CASSPWTGYNSPLHF. The CDR3 nucleotides are TGTGCCAGTAGTCCCTGGACAGGGTATAATTCACCCCTCCACTTT.

V usage is TRBV5-1 and J usage is TRBJ2-2; the match to TRBD1 covers 8 bases. The CDR3 has 15 residues. J lost 1 base, V lost 5 bases, and 4 bases had no gene match. Germline V gene data show CDR1 as SGHRS and CDR2 as YFSETQ. CDR3 bases: TGCGCCAGCAGAAGTGGGACAGGGAACACCGGGGAGCTGTTTTTT. Protein sequence: CASRSGTGNTGELFF.

This clone was seen a handful of times. J is TRBJ1-1 and V is TRBV20-1, with D possibly TRBD1 on 5 matching bases. The germline V and J ends were trimmed by 3 bases and 4 bases, with 12 bases remaining between them. The germline V gene has CDR1 DFQATT and CDR2 SNEGSKA (reference sequence). The CDR3 extends over 13 amino acids. The CDR3 DNA reads as TGCAGTGCTAGTTCCCAGGGCCGCACTGAAGCTTTCTTT. Protein sequence: CSASSQGRTEAFF.

V and J are TRBV18 and TRBJ1-6; tentative D call: TRBD1 (6 bases). This CDR3 has 15 residues. Deletions cut 3 bases from V and 7 bases from J, with 13 bases between. Germline assignment: CDR1 KGHSH and CDR2 LQKENI. This CDR3 is CASSPLGGGNSPLHF. CDR3 DNA: TGTGCCAGCTCACCCCTTGGGGGGGGCAATTCACCCCTCCACTTT.

The V call is TRBV15, the J call TRBJ2-5; D is undetermined. The germline V gene has CDR1 LNHNV and CDR2 YYDKDF (reference sequence). Trimming removed 4 bases from V and 5 bases from J, with 11 bases in between. The CDR3 loop spans 13 amino acids. CDR3 DNA sequence: TGTGCCACCAGCAACCCACTCGCGGAGACCCAGTACTTC. This gives the protein CATSNPLAETQYF.

CDR3 sequence reads: CASSLDGQANTEAFF. CDR3 coding DNA: TGTGCCAGCAGCTTAGATGGACAGGCGAACACTGAAGCTTTCTTT. The chain joins TRBV11-3 to TRBJ1-1; 7 bases match TRBD1. V lost 0 bases and J lost 1; bases outside the gene matches: 2. Germline V gene lookup returns CDR1 SGHNT and CDR2 YENEEA. The CDR3 has 15 residues.

The V call is TRBV15, the J call TRBJ2-3; D not certain. CDR1 LNHNV and CDR2 YYDKDF come from the germline V gene (reference sequence). With 6 bases removed from V and 3 bases from J, the gap between germline ends came to 4 bases. CDR3 size: 11 residues. The CDR3 DNA reads as TGTGCCACCAGAATAACAGATACGCAGTATTTT. This sequence encodes CATRITDTQYF.

The chain links TRBV23-1 to TRBJ1-6; no firm D call. TRBV23-1 is designated an ORF whose function remains uncertain. V dropped 0 bases and J dropped 7 bases, with 10 bases sitting between them. The CDR3 has 15 residues. CDR3 region: CASSQSNEGNSPLHF. Here the CDR3 DNA reads TGCGCCAGCAGTCAATCCAATGAGGGAAATTCACCCCTCCACTTT.

Only a few counts were recorded for this clone. V and J are TRBV6-5 and TRBJ2-2, with 9 bases matching TRBD1. The germline V gene encodes CDR1 MNHEY and CDR2 SVGAGI. V was pared by 9 bases and J by 2 bases, with 7 bases of the junction left unmatched. The CDR3 spans 15 residues. The CDR3 loop reads CASRTGQGNTGELFF. The DNA for the CDR3 is TGTGCCAGTAGGACGGGACAGGGCAACACCGGGGAGCTGTTTTTT.

This chain uses TRBV4-1 with TRBJ2-1, with D perhaps matching TRBD1 (5 bases). Germline loops: CDR1 MGHRA, CDR2 YSYEKL. V was cut by 1 base and J by 0 bases, with 10 bases left in between. The CDR3 contains 16 residues. The CDR3 DNA reads TGCGCCAGCAGCCAAGGGAGACAGAGCTCCTACAATGAGCAGTTCTTC. Translated: CASSQGRQSSYNEQFF.

This sequence joins TRBV10-1 and TRBJ1-1, with D unresolved. CDR1 is WNHNN, CDR2 SYGVQD, per germline (reference sequence). There are 14 residues in the CDR3. The ends were cut back, 2 bases at V and 3 bases at J, with 10 bases in the middle. The CDR3 is CASSEDSEDTEAFF. The CDR3 DNA follows: TGCGCCAGCAGTGAGGACTCGGAGGACACTGAAGCTTTCTTT.

The chain combines TRBV3-1 (or the pseudogene TRBV3-2) with TRBJ1-5; no firm D call. Germline assignment: CDR1 LGHDT and CDR2 YNNKEL (reference sequence). This CDR3 has 15 amino acids. Trimming took off 6 bases at V and 7 bases at J, with 19 bases between the two ends. This CDR3 is CASSLSTGIPQPQHF. As DNA, the CDR3 is TGTGCCAGCAGTCTCTCCACCGGTATTCCCCAGCCCCAGCATTTT.

J is TRBJ2-1 and V is TRBV24-1, with TRBD1 identical over 8 bases. The CDR3 is 14 amino acids. Germline V lookup: CDR1 KGHDR, CDR2 SFDVKD. Trimming at V came to 4 bases and at J to 6 bases, leaving 4 bases not matched to a gene. CDR3 nucleotide sequence: TGTGCCACCAGTGAAGCTACAGGGGGCAATGAGCAGTTCTTC. Translated, it gives CATSEATGGNEQFF.

The V and J genes are TRBV6-5 and TRBJ2-5; TRBD2 agrees at 7 bases. With V trimmed by 7 bases and J by 4 bases, 6 bases remained unmatched. CDR3 size: 13 residues. CDR1 MNHEY and CDR2 SVGAGI come from the germline V gene. The CDR3 spells CASTGLGAETQYF. The CDR3 bases are TGTGCCAGCACCGGACTAGGGGCAGAGACCCAGTACTTC.

The chain links TRBV9 to TRBJ2-3; 8 bases map to TRBD2. The CDR3 contains 15 residues. V shed 4 bases, J shed 2 bases, and the junction held 6 bases outside the gene matches. In germline, CDR1 is SGDLS, CDR2 YYNGEE. The CDR3 nucleotides read TGTGCCAGCAGCCCACGAGCGGGGGCCACAGATACGCAGTATTTT. Protein product: CASSPRAGATDTQYF. The full variable domain, in which reference TRBV9 and TRBJ2-3 provide the parts outside the CDR3, is DSGVTQTPKHLITATGQRVTLRCSPRSGDLSVYWYQQSLDQGLQFLIQYYNGEERAKGNILERFSAQQFPDLHSELNLSSLELGDSALYFCASSPRAGATDTQYFGPGTRLTVL.

The chain joins TRBV7-2 to TRBJ1-2; tentative D call: TRBD1 (5 bases). CDR1 is SGHTA and CDR2 is FQGNSA in the germline V gene. V was trimmed by 6 bases and J by 8 bases, leaving 16 bases between them. This CDR3 is built from 13 residues. CDR3 nucleotide sequence: TGTGCCAGCAGTCCTCACGGGGGTAAGGGCTACACCTTC. This sequence encodes CASSPHGGKGYTF.